The 19 T cell receptor beta chains below come from one sample, sequenced in a study of blood T cell repertoires in COVID-19 (dated by TCRdb to about 2020). Receptors were amplified or captured by the immunoSEQ multiplex PCR assay. This is the immuneACCESS table as TCRdb keeps it, with only in-frame sequences that have V and J called. A part of the clones is gone; compared with another copy, unresolved V genes explain less than half, and the rest is unexplained. This sample gives tens of thousands of clones in total; under 80% of them show up just once. The ten most abundant clones make up 9.7% of the sample. Sequences were obtained from peripheral blood. The receptor source for this set is a human donor in a cohort sampled during active COVID-19.

The rearrangement joins TRBV6-5 to TRBJ2-2; D perhaps matches TRBD1 (6 bases). Between the trimmed V and J ends, which lost 5 bases and 6 bases, there was a span of 16 bases. Per the germline V gene, CDR1 is MNHEY and CDR2 is SVGAGI. The CDR3 sequence is 15 residues long. The CDR3: CASSNHLTGPGELFF. The CDR3 nucleotides are TGTGCCAGCAGTAACCATTTAACAGGGCCCGGGGAGCTGTTTTTT.

The table lists this clone with many counts. The rearrangement uses TRBV15 and TRBJ2-7; 9 positions match TRBD1. The CDR3 runs to 15 residues. CDR1 is LNHNV and CDR2 is YYDKDF in the germline V gene (reference sequence). The V segment lost 5 bases and the J segment 6 bases; nucleotides outside the gene matches: 11. CDR3 in DNA: TGTGCCACCAGCGACTCCGGGACAGGGTCGATCGAGCAGTACTTC. This codes for CATSDSGTGSIEQYF.

In this sample, this clone turned up a few times. The V call is TRBV30, the J call TRBJ2-1; possibly TRBD1 for D (5 bases). The V end was cut by 0 bases, the J end by 5 bases, with 8 bases between. In germline, CDR1 is GTSNPN, CDR2 SVGIG (reference sequence). This CDR3 has 13 residues. This chain's CDR3 is CAWSVQENNEQFF. The DNA for the CDR3 is TGTGCCTGGAGTGTACAGGAGAACAATGAGCAGTTCTTC.

The genes are TRBV7-3 and TRBJ2-1; D may be TRBD2 (5 bases). CDR1 SGHTA and CDR2 FQGTGA come from the germline V gene. The CDR3 extends over 15 amino acids. Trimming pared 2 bases from V and 0 bases from J, leaving 8 bases between. DNA for the CDR3: TGTGCCAGCAGCTTAGACGGACTCTCCTACAATGAGCAGTTCTTC. This translates into CASSLDGLSYNEQFF.

The chain links TRBV20-1 to TRBJ2-4; D possibly corresponds to TRBD1 (6 bases). This CDR3 is built from 10 residues. CDR1 is DFQATT and CDR2 is SNEGSKA in the germline V gene (reference sequence). The V end lost 6 bases, the J end lost 11 bases, and 11 bases lay between the germline ends. This chain's CDR3 is CSAGGQFQYF. The CDR3 nucleotides are TGCAGTGCCGGTGGACAGTTTCAGTACTTC.

J is TRBJ2-7 and V is TRBV2; 7 positions agree with TRBD1. Germline CDR1 reads SNHLY; CDR2 reads FYNNEI. V trimming: 5 bases; J trimming: 4 bases; junction bases outside the gene matches: 8. CDR3 size: 14 residues. The CDR3 loop reads CASSHRTGLYEQYF. CDR3 nucleotide sequence: TGTGCCAGCAGTCATCGGACAGGATTATACGAGCAGTACTTC.

This clone has only one observation. The V gene is TRBV11-2, the J gene TRBJ2-5, with D possibly matching TRBD2 (6 bases). The CDR3 sequence is 16 residues long. Germline V gene lookup returns CDR1 SGHAT and CDR2 FQNNGV. Trimming took 5 bases from V and 3 from J, leaving 19 bases between them. CDR3 in DNA: TGTGCCAGCAGCGCCTCCCTCGGGAGCTTGGAAGAGACCCAGTACTTC. It translates to CASSASLGSLEETQYF. Combining the CDR3 with reference TRBV11-2 and TRBJ2-5 gives the whole variable domain EAGVAQSPRYKIIEKRQSVAFWCNPISGHATLYWYQQILGQGPKLLIQFQNNGVVDDSQLPKDRFSAERLKGVDSTLKIQPAKLEDSAVYLCASSASLGSLEETQYFGPGTRLLVL.

The CDR3 reads CASSPRTQGRGYEQYF. In DNA, the CDR3 is TGTGCCAGCAGCCCACGGACCCAGGGAAGAGGCTACGAGCAGTACTTC. The rearrangement uses TRBV11-2 and TRBJ2-7; maybe TRBD1 (5 bases). Germline loops: CDR1 SGHAT, CDR2 FQNNGV. Trimming left V 5 bases short and J 3 bases short, with 20 bases between. CDR3 length: 16 residues. Combining the CDR3 with reference TRBV11-2 and TRBJ2-7 gives the whole variable domain EAGVAQSPRYKIIEKRQSVAFWCNPISGHATLYWYQQILGQGPKLLIQFQNNGVVDDSQLPKDRFSAERLKGVDSTLKIQPAKLEDSAVYLCASSPRTQGRGYEQYFGPGTRLTVT.

The chain employs TRBV29-1 and TRBJ2-1; D might be TRBD2 (6 bases). The V and J ends lost 7 bases and 9 bases respectively, with 13 bases between them. The CDR3 contains 11 residues. Germline-derived CDR1 and CDR2 are SQVTM and ANQGSEA. In DNA form, the CDR3 reads TGCAGCGCCGAAGACGGGGGTGAGCAGTTCTTC. It is translated as CSAEDGGEQFF.

The chain uses TRBV7-7 and TRBJ2-1; the D gene is possibly TRBD2 (7 bases). This CDR3 is 16 amino acids long. The V gene's germline CDR1 is SSHAT and CDR2 FNYEAQ (reference sequence). Deletions cut 4 bases from V and 7 bases from J, with 20 bases between. The CDR3 nucleotides read TGTGCCAGCAGCTCCGCCAGGGGCGGGGGCATGAATGAGCAGTTCTTC. Protein: CASSSARGGGMNEQFF.

The chain has TRBV3-1 (or the pseudogene TRBV3-2) and TRBJ1-5; a weak D match, TRBD1 (6 bases). The germline CDR1 and CDR2 sequences are LGHDT and YNNKEL (reference sequence). This CDR3 spans 15 amino acids. V shed 3 bases and J shed 8 bases, with 17 bases lying between them. The CDR3 region has the DNA TGTGCCAGCAGCCACAAAGGGACATCGAACGAGCCCCAGCATTTT. Its protein product is CASSHKGTSNEPQHF.

The rearrangement links TRBV20-1 to TRBJ2-7; TRBD2 aligns across 10 bases. V shed 3 bases, J shed 2 bases, and the junction held 10 bases outside the gene matches. Germline CDR1 DFQATT, CDR2 SNEGSKA (reference sequence). The CDR3 is 16 amino acids. DNA for the CDR3: TGCAGTGCTAGTTGGCCTAGCGGGAGCTTAACCTACGAGCAGTACTTC. Protein: CSASWPSGSLTYEQYF.

V is TRBV7-3 and J is TRBJ2-1, with 9 bases that match TRBD2. Losses at the gene ends were 5 bases for V and 9 bases for J; bases not matched to a gene: 17. Germline-derived CDR1 and CDR2 are SGHTA and FQGTGA. This CDR3 region has 17 residues. The CDR3 sequence is CASSPNKGLANRGEQFF. The CDR3 DNA follows: TGTGCCAGCAGCCCTAACAAGGGACTAGCAAATCGGGGTGAGCAGTTCTTC.

This clone was detected once. CDR3 protein: CASSFTGGQYTEAFF. The CDR3 DNA follows: TGCGCCAGCAGCTTCACAGGGGGACAATACACTGAAGCTTTCTTT. The chain uses TRBV5-1 and TRBJ1-1, with 8 bases matching TRBD1. Germline V gene sequence: CDR1 SGHRS, CDR2 YFSETQ. V was pared by 2 bases and J by 3 bases, with 6 bases of the junction left unmatched. The CDR3 is made up of 15 amino acids.

The J gene is TRBJ1-2, the V gene TRBV28; tentative D call: TRBD1 (5 bases). The CDR3 has 13 amino acids. Germline V gene data show CDR1 as MDHEN and CDR2 as SYDVKM. Trimming stripped 8 bases from V and 0 bases from J, with 10 bases between. This chain's CDR3 is CASAEGTNYGYTF. The CDR3 DNA sequence: TGTGCCAGCGCGGAGGGGACTAACTATGGCTACACCTTC.

The chain couples TRBV19 to TRBJ1-5, with D unresolved. Germline V gene lookup returns CDR1 LNHDA and CDR2 SQIVND (reference sequence). There are 13 residues in the CDR3. V was trimmed by 5 bases and J by 4 bases, leaving 9 bases between them. CDR3 protein: CASSVFLNQPQHF. The CDR3 DNA is TGTGCCAGTAGTGTCTTCCTTAATCAGCCCCAGCATTTT.

V usage is TRBV11-2 and J usage is TRBJ1-5; the match to TRBD1 covers 7 bases. This CDR3 contains 17 residues. The V segment lost 5 bases and the J segment 4 bases; nucleotides outside the gene matches: 14. Per germline, CDR1 SGHAT and CDR2 FQNNGV. CDR3 DNA sequence: TGTGCCAGCAGCCTCAGAGGGGACTCAGGGGGGAATCAGCCCCAGCATTTT. Protein sequence: CASSLRGDSGGNQPQHF.

The chain carries TRBV5-6 and TRBJ2-3, with D uncertain. This CDR3 contains 15 residues. V was trimmed by 2 bases and J by 0 bases, leaving 10 bases between them. CDR1 and CDR2 (germline): SGHDT, YYEEEE. As DNA, the CDR3 is TGTGCCAGCAGCTTCCTTGGTCTAAGCACAGATACGCAGTATTTT. Protein sequence: CASSFLGLSTDTQYF.

J is TRBJ2-2 and V is TRBV7-9, with a possible D match to TRBD1 (6 bases). There are 16 residues in the CDR3. V was trimmed by 2 bases and J by 7 bases, leaving 17 bases between them. Germline lookup yields CDR1 SEHNR and CDR2 FQNEAQ (reference sequence). This chain's CDR3 is CASSLLAGAGRGELFF. The CDR3 DNA reads TGTGCCAGCAGCTTATTGGCAGGGGCAGGGCGCGGGGAGCTGTTTTTT.